This entry is about one TCR beta chain. Antigen unknown. The sample originates from a study of cytomegalovirus exposure and HLA in healthy donors. Study-level points and caveats: An analysis done earlier found most TCR beta V segments productive about 90% or about 30% of the time.

60 Vbeta and 13 Jbeta primers were used in PCR. The method was immunoSEQ multiplex PCR; TCRdb's version includes in-frame clones alone and lacks a portion of them. Among approximately 200,000 clones listed, about 80% were seen once. The V end lost 5 bases, the J end lost 2 bases, and 9 bases lay between the germline ends. Germline CDR1 reads SGHTA; CDR2 reads FQGTGA. The CDR3 has 13 residues. The sample taken for sequencing was PBMCs. The receptor was derived from a girl aged 10 to 17 in good health and CMV-seronegative. The chain has TRBV7-3 and TRBJ1-1; D remains ambiguous. This CDR3 reads CASSLTQNTEAFF. DNA of the CDR3: TGTGCCAGCAGCCTCACACAAAACACTGAAGCTTTCTTT.